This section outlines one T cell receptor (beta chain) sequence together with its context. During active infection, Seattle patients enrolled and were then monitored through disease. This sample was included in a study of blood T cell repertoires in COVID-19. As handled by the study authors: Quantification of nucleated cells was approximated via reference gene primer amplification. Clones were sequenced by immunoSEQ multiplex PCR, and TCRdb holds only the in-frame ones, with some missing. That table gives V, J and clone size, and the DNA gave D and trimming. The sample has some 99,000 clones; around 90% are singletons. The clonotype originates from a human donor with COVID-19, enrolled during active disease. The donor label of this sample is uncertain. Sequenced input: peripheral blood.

CDR3 nucleotides: TGTGCCAGCAGTCGTGACACGACTGAAGCTTTCTTT. Protein product: CASSRDTTEAFF. The chain joins TRBV12-3 or TRBV12-4 to TRBJ1-1; D gene ambiguous. This CDR3 is 12 amino acids long. V gave up 5 bases and J gave up 5 bases, with 9 bases separating them.